This T cell receptor (beta chain) was sequenced for a study of blood T cell repertoires in COVID-19. CDR3 length equals 14 residues. CDR1 is SGHRS and CDR2 is YFSETQ in the germline V gene. With V trimmed by 2 bases and J by 8 bases, 6 bases remained unmatched. Libraries were prepared by immunoSEQ multiplex PCR; TCRdb keeps only in-frame clonotypes and omits some of them. This sample carries some 260,000 clones, 65% to 90% of them seen once, and the ten largest clones take around 1.8%. This clone showed up just a few times. Other nucleotide sequences from this sample produce the same CDR3. The receptor's source is a man aged 35 to 55 who had recovered from COVID-19. Sequenced: PBMCs or T cells enriched from blood (not recorded which). The chain employs TRBV5-1 and TRBJ1-4, with TRBD1 matching over 7 bases. For the CDR3, the DNA is TGCGCCAGCAGCTTAGGACAGGAGGAAGAAAAACTGTTTTTT. As protein: CASSLGQEEEKLFF.